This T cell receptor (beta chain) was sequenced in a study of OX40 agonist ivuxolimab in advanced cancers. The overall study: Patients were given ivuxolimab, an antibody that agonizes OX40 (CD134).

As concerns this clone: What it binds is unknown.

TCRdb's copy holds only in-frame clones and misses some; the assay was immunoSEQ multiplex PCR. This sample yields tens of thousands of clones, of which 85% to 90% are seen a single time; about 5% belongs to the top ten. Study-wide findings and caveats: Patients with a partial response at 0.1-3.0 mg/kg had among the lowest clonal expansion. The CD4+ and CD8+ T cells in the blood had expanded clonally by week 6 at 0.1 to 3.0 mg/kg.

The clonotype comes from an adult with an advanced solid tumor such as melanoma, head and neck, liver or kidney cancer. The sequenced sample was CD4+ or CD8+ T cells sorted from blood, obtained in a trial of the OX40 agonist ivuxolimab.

The CDR3 DNA sequence: TGTGCCAGCAGTGGACAGGGGGCGGGTGAGACCCAGTACTTC. Residues: CASSGQGAGETQYF. The chain uses TRBV25-1 and TRBJ2-5; 10 bases are a match to TRBD1. Germline CDR1 MGHDK, CDR2 SYGVNS. The ends lost 4 bases at V and 5 bases at J; junction bases unmatched: 4. The CDR3 has 14 residues.